This T cell receptor beta chain was identified in a study of blood T cell repertoires in COVID-19. TCRdb's table, derived via immunoSEQ multiplex PCR, lists solely in-frame clones and lacks some. The table shows tens of thousands of clones, with about 86% occurring only once. Germline assignment: CDR1 SGHRS and CDR2 YFSETQ. This CDR3 region has 15 residues. With 1 base clipped from V and 3 bases from J, the junction kept 6 bases outside the gene matches. This clonotype was sampled from a woman aged 55 to 70 with acute or convalescent COVID-19. The sequenced material came from peripheral blood. The V call is TRBV5-1, the J call TRBJ2-5; TRBD2 aligns across 7 bases. Here the CDR3 reads CASSLLAAGEETQYF. The CDR3 DNA sequence: TGCGCCAGCAGCTTGCTTGCCGCGGGGGAAGAGACCCAGTACTTC.